This TCR beta chain was found in a study of OX40 agonist ivuxolimab in advanced cancers. Points on this clone: Its antigen remains unidentified.

Study findings and constraints: CD4+ and CD8+ T cells in blood underwent clonal expansion by week 6 at 0.1 to 3.0 mg/kg.

TCRdb's table, derived via immunoSEQ multiplex PCR, lists solely in-frame clones and lacks some. Among about 19,000 clones listed, 70% to 90% were seen once. From germline, CDR1 is SGHKS and CDR2 YYEKEE (reference sequence). Trimming took 5 bases from V and 0 from J; bases not matched to a gene: 4. This CDR3 spans 14 amino acids. Sequencing used CD4+ or CD8+ T cells sorted from blood, obtained in a trial of the OX40 agonist ivuxolimab. This chain joins TRBV5-5 and TRBJ1-1; 7 nucleotides align to TRBD1. This receptor was identified in an adult with an advanced solid tumor such as melanoma, head and neck, liver or kidney cancer. Here the CDR3 DNA reads TGTGCCAGCAGACAGGGACAGATGAACACTGAAGCTTTCTTT. Encoded protein: CASRQGQMNTEAFF.